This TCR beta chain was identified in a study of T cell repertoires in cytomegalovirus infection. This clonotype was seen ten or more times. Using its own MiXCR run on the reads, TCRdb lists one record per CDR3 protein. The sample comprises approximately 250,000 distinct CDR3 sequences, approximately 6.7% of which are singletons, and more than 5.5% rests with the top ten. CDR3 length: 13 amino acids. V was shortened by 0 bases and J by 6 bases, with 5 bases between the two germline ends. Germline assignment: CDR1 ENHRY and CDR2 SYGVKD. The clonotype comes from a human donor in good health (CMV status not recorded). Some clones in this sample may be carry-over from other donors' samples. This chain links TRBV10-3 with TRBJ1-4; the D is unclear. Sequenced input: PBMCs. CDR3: CAISESGDEKLFF. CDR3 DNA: TGTGCCATCAGTGAGTCTGGAGATGAAAAACTGTTTTTT.